This TCR beta chain emerged from a study of T cells in women clearing cervical HPV infection. V lost 5 bases, J lost 8 bases, and 15 bases lay in between. Germline V gives CDR1 SEHNR, CDR2 FQNEAQ (reference sequence). The CDR3 is 14 residues long. Study outcomes and limitations: Richness plus V gene abundances separated cases from controls with AUC 0.8 to 0.85. T-cell numbers per sample were unknown and may explain richness differences.

Comments on this clone: Its target is not known. The observed sequence ends 3 residues before the CDR3 terminus, with the missing tail filled in from the germline J gene.

Measured with immunoSEQ multiplex PCR; TCRdb has only the in-frame clones, and not every one. The sample holds fewer than 40,000 clones. The sample was blood buffy coat. The clonotype originates from a woman aged 18-69 years with a cervical HPV16 infection that either progressed to CIN3+ or cleared (not recorded which). The J gene is TRBJ1-4, the V gene TRBV7-9; D is undetermined. Partial CDR3 DNA: TGTGCCAGCAGCCCCTGGGCAGGCGACGAAAAA. As protein: CASSPWAGDEK. The full CDR3 protein is CASSPWAGDEKLFF.